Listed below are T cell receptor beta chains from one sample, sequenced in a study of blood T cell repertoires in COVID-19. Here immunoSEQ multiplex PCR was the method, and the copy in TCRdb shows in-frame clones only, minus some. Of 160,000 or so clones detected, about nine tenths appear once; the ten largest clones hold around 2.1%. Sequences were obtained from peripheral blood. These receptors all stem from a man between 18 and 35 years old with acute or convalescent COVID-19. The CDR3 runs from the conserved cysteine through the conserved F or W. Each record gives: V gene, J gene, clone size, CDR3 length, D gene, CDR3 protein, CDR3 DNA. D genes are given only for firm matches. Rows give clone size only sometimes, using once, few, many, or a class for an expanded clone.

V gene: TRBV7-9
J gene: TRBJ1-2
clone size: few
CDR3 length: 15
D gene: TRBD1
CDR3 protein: CASSFEGGSRYGYTF
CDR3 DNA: TGTGCCAGCAGCTTCGAAGGGGGCTCTCGCTATGGCTACACCTTC

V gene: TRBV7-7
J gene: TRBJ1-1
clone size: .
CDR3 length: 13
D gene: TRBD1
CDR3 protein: CASSPGTASKAFF
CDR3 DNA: TGTGCCAGCAGCCCCGGGACAGCCTCTAAGGCTTTCTTT

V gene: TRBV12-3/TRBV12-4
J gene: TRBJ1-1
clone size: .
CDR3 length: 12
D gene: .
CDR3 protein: CASSPFRAEAFF
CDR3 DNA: TGTGCCAGCAGCCCTTTTCGTGCGGAAGCTTTCTTT

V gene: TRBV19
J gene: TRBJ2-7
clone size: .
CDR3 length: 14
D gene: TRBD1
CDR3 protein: CASSISGTAYEQYF
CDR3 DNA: TGTGCCAGTAGTATATCCGGGACAGCCTACGAGCAGTACTTC

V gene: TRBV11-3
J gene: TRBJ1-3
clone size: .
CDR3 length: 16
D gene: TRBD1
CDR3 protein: CASTARDSRSGNTIYF
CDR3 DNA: TGTGCCAGCACCGCCCGGGACAGCCGCTCTGGAAACACCATATATTTT

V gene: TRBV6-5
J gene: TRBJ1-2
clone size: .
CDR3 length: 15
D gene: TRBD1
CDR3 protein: CASSYGTGLGGGYTF
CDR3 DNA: TGTGCCAGCAGTTACGGGACAGGGCTCGGCGGTGGCTACACCTTC

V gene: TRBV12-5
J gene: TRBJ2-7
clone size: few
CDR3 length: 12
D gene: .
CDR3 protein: CASGLQQYEQYF
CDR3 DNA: TGTGCTAGTGGCCTACAGCAATACGAGCAGTACTTC

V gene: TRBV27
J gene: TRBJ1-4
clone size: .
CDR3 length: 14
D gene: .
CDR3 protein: CASSSQGTNEKLFF
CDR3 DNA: TGTGCCAGCAGTTCACAGGGTACTAATGAAAAACTGTTTTTT

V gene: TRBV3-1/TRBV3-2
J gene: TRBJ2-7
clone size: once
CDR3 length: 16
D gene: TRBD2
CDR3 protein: CASSREGTSGIYEQYF
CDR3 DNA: TGTGCCAGCAGCCGGGAAGGGACTAGCGGAATCTACGAGCAGTACTTC

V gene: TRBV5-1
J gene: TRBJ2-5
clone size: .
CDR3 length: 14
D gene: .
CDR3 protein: CASSLGRLQETQYF
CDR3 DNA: TGCGCCAGCAGCTTGGGCAGACTCCAAGAGACCCAGTACTTC

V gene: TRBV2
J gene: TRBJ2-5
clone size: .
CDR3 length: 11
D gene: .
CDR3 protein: CASSATETQYF
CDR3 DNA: TGTGCCAGCAGTGCTACAGAGACCCAGTACTTC

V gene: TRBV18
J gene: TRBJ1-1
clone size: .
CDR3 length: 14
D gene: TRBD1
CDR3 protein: CASSLGQGLTEAFF
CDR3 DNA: TGTGCCAGCTCACTGGGACAGGGGTTGACTGAAGCTTTCTTT

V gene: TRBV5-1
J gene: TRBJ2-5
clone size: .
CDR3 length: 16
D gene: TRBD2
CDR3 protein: CASSLIPSGGEETQYF
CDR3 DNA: TGCGCCAGCAGCTTGATTCCTAGCGGGGGAGAGGAGACCCAGTACTTC

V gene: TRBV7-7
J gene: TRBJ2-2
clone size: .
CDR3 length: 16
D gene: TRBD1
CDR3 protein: CASSLGQGPNTGELFF
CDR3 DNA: TGTGCCAGCAGCTTAGGACAGGGGCCGAACACCGGGGAGCTGTTTTTT

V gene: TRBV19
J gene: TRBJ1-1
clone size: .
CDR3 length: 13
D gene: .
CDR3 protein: CASTPREGSEAFF
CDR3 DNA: TGTGCCAGTACCCCGAGGGAGGGATCTGAAGCTTTCTTT

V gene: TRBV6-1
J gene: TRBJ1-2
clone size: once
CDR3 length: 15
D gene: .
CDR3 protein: CASSERPGLFYGYTF
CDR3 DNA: TGTGCCAGCAGTGAACGCCCAGGTCTCTTCTATGGCTACACCTTC

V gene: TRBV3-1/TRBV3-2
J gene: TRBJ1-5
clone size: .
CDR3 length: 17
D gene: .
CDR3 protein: CASSQDARGKVSQPQHF
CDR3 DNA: TGTGCCAGCAGCCAAGACGCTAGGGGTAAAGTGAGTCAGCCCCAGCATTTT

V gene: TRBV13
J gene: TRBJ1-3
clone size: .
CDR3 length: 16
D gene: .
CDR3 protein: CASSSRRSGSGNTIYF
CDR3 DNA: TGTGCCAGCAGCTCGCGAAGGAGTGGCTCTGGAAACACCATATATTTT

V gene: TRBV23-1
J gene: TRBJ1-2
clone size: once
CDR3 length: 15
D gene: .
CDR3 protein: CASIHGGGLVYGYTF
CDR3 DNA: TGCGCCAGCATTCACGGGGGGGGTTTAGTCTATGGCTACACCTTC

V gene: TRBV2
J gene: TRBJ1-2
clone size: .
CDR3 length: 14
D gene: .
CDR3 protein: CASSSLQGTGSYTF
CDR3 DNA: TGTGCCAGCAGCTCACTACAGGGAACGGGAAGCTACACCTTC

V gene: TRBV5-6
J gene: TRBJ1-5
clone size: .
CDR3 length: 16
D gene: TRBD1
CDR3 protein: CASSRKQGNSNQPQHF
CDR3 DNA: TGTGCCAGCAGCCGGAAACAGGGGAATAGCAATCAGCCCCAGCATTTT

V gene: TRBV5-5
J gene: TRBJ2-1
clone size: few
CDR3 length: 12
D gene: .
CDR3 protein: CASSTGMNEQFF
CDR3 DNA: TGTGCCAGCAGTACAGGGATGAATGAGCAGTTCTTC

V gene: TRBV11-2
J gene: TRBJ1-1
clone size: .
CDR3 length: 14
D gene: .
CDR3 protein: CASSLGWTNTEAFF
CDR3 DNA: TGTGCCAGCAGCTTAGGTTGGACAAACACTGAAGCTTTCTTT

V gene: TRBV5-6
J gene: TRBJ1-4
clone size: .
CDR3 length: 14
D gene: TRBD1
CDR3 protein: CASSSKGAGEKLFF
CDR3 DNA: TGTGCCAGCAGCTCGAAGGGGGCTGGGGAAAAACTGTTTTTT

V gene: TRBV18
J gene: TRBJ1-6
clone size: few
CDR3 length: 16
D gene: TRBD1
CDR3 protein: CASSPPTGGGRSPLHF
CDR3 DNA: TGTGCCAGCTCACCCCCCACAGGGGGCGGAAGGTCACCCCTCCACTTT

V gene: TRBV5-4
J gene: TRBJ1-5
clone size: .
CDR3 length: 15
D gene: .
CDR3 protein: CASSPGGDSNQPQHF
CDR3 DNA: TGTGCCAGCAGCCCCGGAGGCGATAGCAATCAGCCCCAGCATTTT

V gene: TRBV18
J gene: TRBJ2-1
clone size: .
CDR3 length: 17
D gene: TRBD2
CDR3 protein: CASSPPSGTSGSNEQFF
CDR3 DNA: TGTGCCAGCTCACCACCCTCCGGGACTAGCGGGAGTAATGAGCAGTTCTTC

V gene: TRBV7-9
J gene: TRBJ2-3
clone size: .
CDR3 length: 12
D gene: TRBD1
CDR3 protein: CASSLELGQALF
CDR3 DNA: TGTGCCAGCAGCTTAGAGCTCGGACAGGCCCTTTTT

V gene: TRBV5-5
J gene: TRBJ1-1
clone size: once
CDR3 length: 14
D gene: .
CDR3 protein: CASSLGGYYTEAFF
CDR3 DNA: TGTGCCAGCAGCTTAGGGGGATACTACACTGAAGCTTTCTTT

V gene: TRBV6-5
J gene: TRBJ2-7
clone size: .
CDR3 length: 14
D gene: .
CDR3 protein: CASSYSGEAYEQYF
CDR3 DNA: TGTGCCAGCAGTTACAGCGGTGAGGCCTACGAGCAGTACTTC

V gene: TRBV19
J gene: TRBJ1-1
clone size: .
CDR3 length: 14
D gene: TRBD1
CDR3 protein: CASSMRQGVTEAFF
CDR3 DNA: TGTGCCAGTAGTATGAGACAGGGGGTCACTGAAGCTTTCTTT

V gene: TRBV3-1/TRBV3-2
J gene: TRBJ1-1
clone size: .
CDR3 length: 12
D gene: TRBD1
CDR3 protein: CASSQANRGRFF
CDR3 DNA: TGTGCCAGCAGCCAAGCAAACAGGGGGCGATTCTTT

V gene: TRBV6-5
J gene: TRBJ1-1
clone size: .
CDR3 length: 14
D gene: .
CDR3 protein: CASSSLQGNTEAFF
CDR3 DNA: TGTGCCAGCAGTTCCTTACAGGGGAACACTGAAGCTTTCTTT